These 20 T cell receptor beta chains share one sample of origin, sequenced in a study of control samples from healthy donors and cancer patients. Here immunoSEQ multiplex PCR was the method, and the copy in TCRdb shows in-frame clones only, minus some. The table lists tens of thousands of clones, over 75% of them singletons. The sequencing sample was made of blood. The receptors shown here come from a man aged 50-60 years in good health.

The rearrangement links TRBV6-6 to TRBJ1-2; D perhaps matches TRBD1 (6 bases). Trimming took 0 bases from V and 7 from J, leaving 12 bases between them. Germline-derived CDR1 and CDR2 are MNHNY and SVGAGI (reference sequence). This CDR3 comprises 14 residues. This CDR3 is CASSYSSGGGGYTF. The CDR3 DNA is TGTGCCAGCAGTTACTCTTCCGGGGGCGGTGGCTACACCTTC.

V usage is TRBV6-6 and J usage is TRBJ1-2, with D unclear. V was pared by 2 bases and J by 3 bases, with 7 bases between. The CDR3 covers 13 residues. Germline lookup yields CDR1 MNHNY and CDR2 SVGAGI (reference sequence). The CDR3 here is CASSYAGDYGYTF. The CDR3 DNA sequence: TGTGCCAGCAGTTACGCAGGAGACTATGGCTACACCTTC.

This chain connects TRBV6-2 or TRBV6-3 to TRBJ2-7; no reliable D call. CDR3 size: 14 residues. The germline CDR1 and CDR2 sequences are MNHEY and SVGEGT. The V and J ends lost 1 base and 2 bases respectively, with 9 bases between them. CDR3 protein: CASSYLGFPYEQYF. In nucleotides, the CDR3 is TGTGCCAGCAGTTACTTGGGTTTTCCCTACGAGCAGTACTTC.

This rearrangement joins TRBV24-1 to TRBJ2-1; weak D call: TRBD1 (6 bases). Germline V gene lookup returns CDR1 KGHDR and CDR2 SFDVKD. The V end lost 8 bases, the J end lost 1 base, and 14 bases lay between the germline ends. The length of the CDR3 is 15 residues. The CDR3, as DNA: TGTGCCACCACCGACCCAGGGGCATCCTACAATGAGCAGTTCTTC. Translation: CATTDPGASYNEQFF.

The chain recombines TRBV2 with TRBJ2-3; 10 positions agree with TRBD2. There are 16 residues in the CDR3. The V segment lost 7 bases and the J segment 7 bases; nucleotides outside the gene matches: 14. Germline assignment: CDR1 SNHLY and CDR2 FYNNEI. The DNA of the CDR3 is TGTGCCAGCACCCAGCGCCAGCGGGAGGGCCTTTATACGCAGTATTTT. It is translated as CASTQRQREGLYTQYF.

The rearrangement joins TRBV4-3 to TRBJ2-3; TRBD2 is a possible D gene (5 bases). CDR1 and CDR2 (germline): LGHNA, YSLEER. Deletions cut 4 bases from V and 0 bases from J, with 14 bases between. The CDR3 sequence is 16 residues long. DNA of the CDR3: TGCGCCAGCAGCCTATACAAGCTAGCTAGCACAGATACGCAGTATTTT. Protein: CASSLYKLASTDTQYF.

V and J are TRBV10-2 and TRBJ2-1, with 7 bases lining up with TRBD2. The length of the CDR3 is 15 residues. Germline assignment: CDR1 WSHSY and CDR2 SAAADI. Losses at the gene ends were 2 bases for V and 1 base for J; bases not matched to a gene: 2. CDR3 sequence: CASSERRGSYNEQFF. CDR3 DNA sequence: TGCGCCAGCAGTGAGCGGCGGGGGTCCTACAATGAGCAGTTCTTC.

CDR3 bases: TGCGCCAGCAGCTTGGTGATAGCCTCAGTTAACACCGGGGAGCTGTTTTTT. Its protein product is CASSLVIASVNTGELFF. The chain recombines TRBV5-1 with TRBJ2-2; unclear D gene. The CDR3 extends over 17 amino acids. Trimming removed 0 bases at V and 2 bases at J, with 14 bases between. Germline V gene lookup returns CDR1 SGHRS and CDR2 YFSETQ.

This chain joins TRBV7-2 and TRBJ1-1; D is unresolved. The germline V gene encodes CDR1 SGHTA and CDR2 FQGNSA. The CDR3 extends over 14 amino acids. Trimming removed 4 bases at V and 4 bases at J, with 13 bases between. DNA for the CDR3: TGTGCCAGCAGCTCTGACGGCGCCCTCACTGAAGCTTTCTTT. It is translated as CASSSDGALTEAFF.

The gene calls are TRBV5-6 and TRBJ1-4, with D maybe TRBD1 (5 bases). This CDR3 has 15 amino acids. Germline V lookup: CDR1 SGHDT, CDR2 YYEEEE. The ends were cut back, 4 bases at V and 7 bases at J, with 17 bases in the middle. The CDR3 loop is CASSTRGVGGEKLFF. CDR3 sequence (DNA): TGTGCCAGCAGCACCCGGGGGGTCGGAGGTGAAAAACTGTTTTTT.

This clone was found a few times. V and J are TRBV7-9 and TRBJ1-2; 7 positions match TRBD1. The trim removed 1 base at V and 4 bases at J, leaving 3 bases unmatched. Germline CDR1 is SEHNR and CDR2 is FQNEAQ (reference sequence). CDR3 length equals 14 residues. The CDR3 loop reads CASSLDRGGYGYTF. The CDR3 DNA follows: TGTGCCAGCAGCTTAGACAGGGGAGGCTATGGCTACACCTTC.

This sequence joins TRBV19 and TRBJ2-3; 7 bases agree with TRBD2. The CDR3 is 14 residues long. V lost 5 bases and J lost 0; bases outside the gene matches: 2. The V gene's germline CDR1 is LNHDA and CDR2 SQIVND (reference sequence). CDR3 sequence reads: CASSYSGSTDTQYF. DNA of the CDR3: TGTGCCAGTAGTTATAGCGGGAGCACAGATACGCAGTATTTT.

J is TRBJ1-1 and V is TRBV10-3, with D perhaps TRBD1 (5 bases). CDR1 and CDR2 from the germline V gene are ENHRY and SYGVKD. V gave up 8 bases and J gave up 3 bases, with 13 bases separating them. The CDR3 has 13 amino acids. The CDR3 DNA follows: TGTGCCATCGGGGGGGACGGGGACACTGAAGCTTTCTTT. This codes for CAIGGDGDTEAFF.

The chain uses TRBV21-1 and TRBJ1-1; the D call TRBD1 from the table was never checked on the DNA. TRBV21-1 is a known pseudogene. The length of the CDR3 is 15 residues. In DNA, the CDR3 is TGTGCCAGCAGCGCAACCAGGACAGTGAACACTGAAGCTTTCTTT. This gives the protein CASSATRTVNTEAFF.

The rearrangement joins TRBV5-1 to TRBJ1-4; D unresolved. The V gene's germline CDR1 is SGHRS and CDR2 YFSETQ. V was shortened by 0 bases and J by 0 bases, with 6 bases between the two germline ends. This CDR3 spans 15 amino acids. CDR3 coding DNA: TGCGCCAGCAGCTTGGTCGGTGCAACTAATGAAAAACTGTTTTTT. This translates into CASSLVGATNEKLFF.

The CDR3: CSVFAVGLNTEAFF. The CDR3 nucleotides read TGCAGCGTTTTCGCGGTCGGGTTGAACACTGAAGCTTTCTTT. The V call is TRBV29-1, the J call TRBJ1-1; the D is unclear. Germline CDR1 SQVTM, CDR2 ANQGSEA. CDR3 length equals 14 residues. V was clipped by 5 bases and J by 0 bases, with 13 bases between them.

The chain uses TRBV2 and TRBJ1-2; the D is unclear. CDR1 and CDR2 from the germline V gene are SNHLY and FYNNEI. The length of the CDR3 is 13 residues. V lost 4 bases, J lost 4 bases, and 10 bases lay in between. CDR3 amino acids: CASSADTSYGYTF. CDR3 DNA: TGTGCCAGCAGTGCCGACACGAGCTATGGCTACACCTTC.

The table lists this clone with a count of one. The chain links TRBV12-3 or TRBV12-4 to TRBJ1-2; D remains unclear. V was pared by 0 bases and J by 0 bases, with 2 bases between. The CDR3 consists of 13 residues. The CDR3 bases are TGTGCCAGCAGTTTAGCGGCTAACTATGGCTACACCTTC. Translation gives CASSLAANYGYTF.

This clone was detected once. The chain combines TRBV19 with TRBJ1-2; tentative D call: TRBD1 (6 bases). The CDR3 has 14 amino acids. V dropped 6 bases and J dropped 2 bases, with 13 bases sitting between them. Germline lookup yields CDR1 LNHDA and CDR2 SQIVND (reference sequence). CDR3 sequence (DNA): TGTGCCAGTAGGAGTTCTCAGGGGAACTATGGCTACACCTTC. Translated, it gives CASRSSQGNYGYTF.

The chain joins TRBV6-5 to TRBJ1-2, with 7 positions matching TRBD1. Germline CDR1 and CDR2: MNHEY and SVGAGI. Trimming removed 6 bases from V and 2 bases from J; junction bases left unmatched: 6. The CDR3 is made up of 14 amino acids. The CDR3 region is CASSQGGSNYGYTF. The CDR3, as DNA: TGTGCCAGCAGCCAGGGGGGAAGCAACTATGGCTACACCTTC.